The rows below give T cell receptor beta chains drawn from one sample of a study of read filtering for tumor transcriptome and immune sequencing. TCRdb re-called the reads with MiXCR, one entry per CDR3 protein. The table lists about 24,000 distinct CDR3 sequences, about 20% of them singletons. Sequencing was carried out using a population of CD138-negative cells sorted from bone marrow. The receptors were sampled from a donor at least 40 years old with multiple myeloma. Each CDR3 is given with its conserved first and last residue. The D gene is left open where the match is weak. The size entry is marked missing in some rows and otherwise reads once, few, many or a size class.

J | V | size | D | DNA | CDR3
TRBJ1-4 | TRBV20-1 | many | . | TGCAGTGCTAGTATTCAGGGTAGGGCTAATGAAAAACTGTTTTTT | CSASIQGRANEKLFF
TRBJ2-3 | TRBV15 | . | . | TGTGCCACCAGCAGAGATCGGAAGACAGTCCTCACAGATACGCAGTATTTT | CATSRDRKTVLTDTQYF
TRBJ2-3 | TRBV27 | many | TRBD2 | TGTGCCAGCAGTTCACTAGCGGGGGGCCTAATAAGCACAGATACGCAGTATTTT | CASSSLAGGLISTDTQYF
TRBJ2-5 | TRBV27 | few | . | TGTGCCAGCAGTGGCACAGGCAACCAAGAGACCCAGTACTTC | CASSGTGNQETQYF
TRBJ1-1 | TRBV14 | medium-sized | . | TGTGCCAGCAGCCAAGATTTCCTCGGAAAATTCTTT | CASSQDFLGKFF
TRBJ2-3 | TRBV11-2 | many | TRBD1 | TGTGCCAGCAGCTTTACAGGGGGTTGGACAGATACGCAGTATTTT | CASSFTGGWTDTQYF
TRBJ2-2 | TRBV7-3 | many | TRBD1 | TGTGCCAGCAGCCCGGGACAGGGTGGAGTCGGGGAGCTGTTTTTT | CASSPGQGGVGELFF
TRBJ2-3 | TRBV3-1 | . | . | TGTGCCAGCAGCCAAGATGGGAAGGGGCCCGGCACAGATACGCAGTATTTT | CASSQDGKGPGTDTQYF
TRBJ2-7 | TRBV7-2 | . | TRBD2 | TGTGCGAGCAGCCTAGCGGCCGCCTACGTGCAGTACTTC | CASSLAAAYVQYF
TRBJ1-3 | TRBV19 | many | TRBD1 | TGTGCCAGTCGGCTACAGGGGCGCTCTACTGGAAACACCATATATTTT | CASRLQGRSTGNTIYF
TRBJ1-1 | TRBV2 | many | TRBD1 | TGTGCCAGCACTCCGGGACAGTTGAACACTGAAGCTTTCTTT | CASTPGQLNTEAFF
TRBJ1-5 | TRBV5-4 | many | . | TGTGCCAGCAGCTTGAACAGGGATGGCCCCCAGCATTTT | CASSLNRDGPQHF
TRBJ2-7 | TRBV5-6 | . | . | TGTGCCAGCAGCTCGGGTTTTTCCTACGAGCAGTACTTC | CASSSGFSYEQYF
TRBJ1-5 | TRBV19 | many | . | TGTGCCAGTAGTATAGATTCCGGGACACATAGCAATCAGCCCCAGCATTTT | CASSIDSGTHSNQPQHF
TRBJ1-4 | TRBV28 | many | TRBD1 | TGTGCCGTCGGGACAGCAACTAATGAAAAACTGTTTTTT | CAVGTATNEKLFF
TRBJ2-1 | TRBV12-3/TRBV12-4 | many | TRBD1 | TGTGCCAGCAGGTCCGGGACAGTGAATGAGCAGTTCTTC | CASRSGTVNEQFF
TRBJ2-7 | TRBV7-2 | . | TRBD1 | TGTGCCAGCAGCTCGAGGACAGGGGGCTCCTACGAGCAGTACTTC | CASSSRTGGSYEQYF
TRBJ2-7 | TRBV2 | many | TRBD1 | TGTGCCAGCGGCCCCGGCCAGGGGGAATGGGAGCAGTACTTC | CASGPGQGEWEQYF
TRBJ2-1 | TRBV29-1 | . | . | TGCAGCGTTGGGATTCAGAGGTTTTACAATGAGCGGTTCTTC | CSVGIQRFYNERFF
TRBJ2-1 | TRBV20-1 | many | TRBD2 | TGCAGTGCTAGAGATGGGGCGGGACTAGCCTACAATGAGCAGTTCTTC | CSARDGAGLAYNEQFF
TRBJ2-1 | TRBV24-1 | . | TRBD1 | TGTGCCACCAGTGTTTTCTTCGGGACAGGGAGGGATGAGCAGTTCTTC | CATSVFFGTGRDEQFF
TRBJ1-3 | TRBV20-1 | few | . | TGCAGTGCTAGGCCCGGTGGAAACACCATATATTTT | CSARPGGNTIYF
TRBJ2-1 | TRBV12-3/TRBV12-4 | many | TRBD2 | TGTGCCAGCAGTTTCCGACTAGCTTCGGGAAATGAGCAGTTCTTC | CASSFRLASGNEQFF
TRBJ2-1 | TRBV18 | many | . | TGTGCCAGCTCACCAGAACAGGGAAGTTCTAATGAGCAGTTCTTC | CASSPEQGSSNEQFF
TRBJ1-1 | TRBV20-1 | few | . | TGCAGTGCTATCTCCGGGATGAACACTGAAGCTTTCTTT | CSAISGMNTEAFF
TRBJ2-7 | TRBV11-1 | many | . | TGTGCCAGCAGCTTATCCGAGGGGCGGCACTACGAGCAGTACTTC | CASSLSEGRHYEQYF
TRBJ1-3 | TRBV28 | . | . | TGTGCCAGCACCGAGATTGTTGGAAACACCATATATTTT | CASTEIVGNTIYF
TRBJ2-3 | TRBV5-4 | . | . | TGTGCCAGCAACTTGCCCAGTTCCACAGATACGCAGTATTTT | CASNLPSSTDTQYF
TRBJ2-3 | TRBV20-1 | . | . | TGCAGTGCTAGAGGCTTTCCAGATACGCAGTATTTT | CSARGFPDTQYF
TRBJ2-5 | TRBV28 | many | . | TGTGCCAGCACCACTGGGCAAGAGACCCAGTACTTC | CASTTGQETQYF
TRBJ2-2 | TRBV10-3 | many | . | TGTGCCTCCGGGTTCGGGACTCGCACCGGGGAGCTGTTTTTT | CASGFGTRTGELFF
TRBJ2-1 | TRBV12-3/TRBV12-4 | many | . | TGTGCCAGCAGTTTATGGGGGGGGCTAAACAATGAGCAGTTCTTC | CASSLWGGLNNEQFF
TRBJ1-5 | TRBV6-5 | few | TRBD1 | TGTGCCAGCAGTTCGACAGGGGGAAGTCATCAGCCCCAGCATTTT | CASSSTGGSHQPQHF
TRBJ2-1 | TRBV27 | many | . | TGTGCCAGCGGGCGGCAGCCCAAAAGTTACAATGAGCAGTTCTTC | CASGRQPKSYNEQFF
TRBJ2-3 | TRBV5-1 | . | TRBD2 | TGCGCCAGCAGCTTGGACCCTAGCGGGGATACGCAGTATTTT | CASSLDPSGDTQYF
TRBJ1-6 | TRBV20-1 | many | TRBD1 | TGCAGTGCCCTCGGGACAGGGAATTCACCCCTCCACTTT | CSALGTGNSPLHF
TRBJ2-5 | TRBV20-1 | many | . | TGCAGTGCCCCAGTCGGGGCCCCGGGAGAGACCCAGTACTTC | CSAPVGAPGETQYF
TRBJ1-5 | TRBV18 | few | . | TGTGCCAGCTCACCATCTATTAATCAGCCCCAGCATTTT | CASSPSINQPQHF
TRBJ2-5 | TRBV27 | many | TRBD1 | TGTGCCAGCAGTTTATGGGGCAGGGGGGAGACCCAGTACTTC | CASSLWGRGETQYF
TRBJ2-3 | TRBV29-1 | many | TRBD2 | TGCAGCGACCGGGGGGGCCCAGATACGCAGTATTTT | CSDRGGPDTQYF
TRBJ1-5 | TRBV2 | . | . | TGTGCCAGCAGTGAAATGGGACGGGCCAATCAGCCCCAGCATTTT | CASSEMGRANQPQHF
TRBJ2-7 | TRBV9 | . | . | TGTGCCAGCAGCGTATCAGTCAACCTCTACGAGCAGTACTTC | CASSVSVNLYEQYF
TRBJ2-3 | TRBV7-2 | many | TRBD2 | TGTGCCAGCAGACCCGGGACTAGCGCCTCCACAGATACGCAGTATTTT | CASRPGTSASTDTQYF
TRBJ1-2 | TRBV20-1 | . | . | TGCAGTGCCCCAGCGGGGGGCGACTATGGCTACACCTTC | CSAPAGGDYGYTF
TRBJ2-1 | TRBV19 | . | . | TGTGCCAGTAGTATGGGACTCACGAGCTCCTACAATGAGCAGTTCTTC | CASSMGLTSSYNEQFF
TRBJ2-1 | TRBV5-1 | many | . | TGCGCCAGCAGCTTTGGGGGCGGGAGTGAGCAGTTCTTC | CASSFGGGSEQFF
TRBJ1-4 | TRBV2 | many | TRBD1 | TGTGCCAGCAGGACGGTGCCGGGACAGCCTTCTGCAACTAATGAAAAACTGTTTTTT | CASRTVPGQPSATNEKLFF
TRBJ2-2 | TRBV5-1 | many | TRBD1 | TGCGCCAGCAGCCCCTACAGGGGGTTCACCGGGGAGCTGTTTTTT | CASSPYRGFTGELFF
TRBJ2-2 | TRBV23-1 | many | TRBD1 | TGCGCCAGCAGTCTCACCGGGACAGGGGGCTGGAGGACCGGGGAGCTGTTTTTT | CASSLTGTGGWRTGELFF
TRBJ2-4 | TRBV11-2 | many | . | TGTGCCAGCAGCTTCACTAGCATCGAAAACATTCAGTACTTC | CASSFTSIENIQYF
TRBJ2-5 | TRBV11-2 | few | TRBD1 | TGTGCCAGCAGCCTACAGGGGTGGGAGACCCAGTACTTC | CASSLQGWETQYF
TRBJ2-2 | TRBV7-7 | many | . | TGTGCTAGCAGCTTATATGCGGGCTCCTTGGGGGAGCTGTTTTTT | CASSLYAGSLGELFF
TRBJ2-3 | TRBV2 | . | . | TGTGCCAGCAGGGTTTCAGATACGCAGTATTTT | CASRVSDTQYF